The 23 T cell receptor beta chains listed next were all sequenced from one sample in a study of T cell responses to AZD1222 COVID-19 vaccine. Method: immunoSEQ multiplex PCR; TCRdb's copy keeps in-frame clones and lacks some. This table has about 81,000 clones, around nine tenths appearing once. Specimen: peripheral blood, collected 28 days after the second AZD1222 dose. Source of these receptors: an adult who received the AZD1222 COVID-19 vaccine.

This clone was detected only once. This chain links TRBV2 with TRBJ2-1, with 8 bases that match TRBD2. This CDR3 comprises 13 residues. CDR1 SNHLY and CDR2 FYNNEI come from the germline V gene. Trimming removed 8 bases from V and 15 bases from J; junction bases left unmatched: 15. Here the CDR3 DNA reads TGTGCCAGCGGGGAGCGGGAGCTAACAACTGCGTTCTTC. It encodes CASGERELTTAFF.

This clone was recorded once. The rearrangement joins TRBV19 to TRBJ2-7; D might be TRBD2 (6 bases). The CDR3 has 15 amino acids. V lost 6 bases to trimming and J lost 0 bases, with 15 bases between them. Germline assignment: CDR1 LNHDA and CDR2 SQIVND (reference sequence). CDR3 sequence (DNA): TGTGCCAGTAGGACCGGGGCGGGGAGCTCCTACGAGCAGTACTTC. Protein: CASRTGAGSSYEQYF.

This clone was observed once. CDR3 in amino acids: CASGLSTGALKYSNQPQHF. The CDR3, as DNA: TGTGCTAGTGGTTTGTCAACAGGGGCCCTAAAATATAGCAATCAGCCCCAGCATTTT. The chain links TRBV12-5 to TRBJ1-5, with TRBD1 matching over 7 bases. The length of the CDR3 is 19 residues. The trim removed 2 bases at V and 0 bases at J, leaving 13 bases unmatched. The germline V gene encodes CDR1 LGHNT and CDR2 FRNRAP.

The chain combines TRBV11-3 with TRBJ1-1; TRBD1 might be the D (6 bases). The CDR3 runs 15 residues. Germline CDR1 and CDR2: SGHNT and YENEEA. V was shortened by 3 bases and J by 1 base, with 12 bases between the two germline ends. CDR3 in amino acids: CASSLGGRRNTEAFF. The CDR3 region has the DNA TGTGCCAGCAGCTTGGGGGGGCGGAGGAACACTGAAGCTTTCTTT.

CDR3 bases: TGTGCCAGCAGTGTTTTCAGTGTATCCTATAGCAATCAGCCCCAGCATTTT. This codes for CASSVFSVSYSNQPQHF. The J gene is TRBJ1-5, the V gene TRBV6-1; D unresolved. The V gene lost 4 bases and the J gene lost 0 bases, with 16 bases spanning the gap. The CDR3 has 17 amino acids. Germline CDR1 MNHNS, CDR2 SASEGT.

This clone was seen only once. V gene TRBV4-1 combines with J gene TRBJ2-3; D remains unclear. The V gene lost 3 bases and the J gene lost 4 bases, with 11 bases spanning the gap. The CDR3 consists of 14 residues. CDR1 and CDR2 (germline): MGHRA, YSYEKL. In DNA form, the CDR3 reads TGCGCCAGCAGCCAGACAAAGCCAGCAGATACGCAGTATTTT. Amino acids: CASSQTKPADTQYF.

The J gene is TRBJ1-4, the V gene TRBV29-1; D perhaps matches TRBD1 (5 bases). The CDR3 consists of 17 residues. The V end was cut by 1 base, the J end by 2 bases, with 17 bases between. Germline loops: CDR1 SQVTM, CDR2 ANQGSEA. The CDR3 loop reads CSVEVGTPLRTNEKLFF. The CDR3 DNA reads as TGCAGCGTTGAAGTCGGGACTCCCTTAAGGACTAATGAAAAACTGTTTTTT.

V usage is TRBV7-2 and J usage is TRBJ1-2, with no clear D. The CDR3 consists of 15 residues. Trimming left V 1 base short and J 7 bases short, with 16 bases between. Germline CDR1 is SGHTA and CDR2 is FQGNSA. Here the CDR3 DNA reads TGTGCCAGCAGCTTAGGGTCAGGCAGGACCCTTGGCTACACCTTC. Amino acid sequence: CASSLGSGRTLGYTF.

The chain uses TRBV3-1 (or the pseudogene TRBV3-2) and TRBJ2-1, with D unresolved. V lost 4 bases, J lost 6 bases, and 19 bases lay in between. This CDR3 has 16 residues. Germline lookup yields CDR1 LGHDT and CDR2 YNNKEL (reference sequence). CDR3 nucleotide sequence: TGTGCCAGCAGCCCGTCCCGGACCCTTAATCTCAATGAGCAGTTCTTC. Protein: CASSPSRTLNLNEQFF.

This clone occurred once. As DNA, the CDR3 is TGTGCCAGCAGTTTATCCGCCGTAGGCATCACCTACGAGCAGTACTTC. Protein: CASSLSAVGITYEQYF. V is TRBV27 and J is TRBJ2-7; D unclear. Trimming removed 0 bases from V and 2 bases from J, with 14 bases in between. Germline lookup yields CDR1 MNHEY and CDR2 SMNVEV (reference sequence). The CDR3 sequence is 16 residues long.

About this clone: Mismatch with germline at one junction end may stem from a read error. The chain links TRBV5-8 to TRBJ1-2; TRBD1 is a possible D gene (5 bases). The CDR3 runs to 15 residues. The V gene's germline CDR1 is SGHTS and CDR2 YDEGEE. CDR3 DNA sequence: TGTGCCAGCAGCCCCACCGGAGGGCTCGGGGCGGTTGGGGCCTTC. Translated: CASSPTGGLGAVGAF.

The chain uses TRBV5-6 and TRBJ1-2, with TRBD1 identical over 8 bases. The germline V gene has CDR1 SGHDT and CDR2 YYEEEE. The CDR3 sequence is 13 residues long. With 2 bases clipped from V and 4 bases from J, the junction kept 1 base outside the gene matches. Here the CDR3 DNA reads TGTGCCAGCAGCTTCGACAGGGGCTATGGCTACACCTTC. Its protein is CASSFDRGYGYTF.

The chain uses TRBV9 and TRBJ2-3; 8 bases are a match to TRBD2. This CDR3 has 16 residues. V gave up 4 bases and J gave up 0 bases; unmatched junction bases: 7. CDR1 and CDR2 (germline): SGDLS, YYNGEE. CDR3: CASSPRTSPSTDTQYF. CDR3 coding DNA: TGTGCCAGCAGCCCCCGGACTAGCCCCAGCACAGATACGCAGTATTTT. The whole variable domain, filled in from reference TRBV9 and TRBJ2-3, reads DSGVTQTPKHLITATGQRVTLRCSPRSGDLSVYWYQQSLDQGLQFLIQYYNGEERAKGNILERFSAQQFPDLHSELNLSSLELGDSALYFCASSPRTSPSTDTQYFGPGTRLTVL.

This chain joins TRBV28 and TRBJ1-6; 8 bases agree with TRBD1. CDR3 length: 15 amino acids. V gave up 6 bases and J gave up 3 bases; unmatched junction bases: 4. The V gene's germline CDR1 is MDHEN and CDR2 SYDVKM. As DNA, the CDR3 is TGTGCCAGCAGAACGACAGGGGACTATAATTCACCCCTCCACTTT. It yields the protein CASRTTGDYNSPLHF.

This chain uses TRBV9 with TRBJ2-4, with 7 bases matching TRBD1. Germline V CDR1 and CDR2: SGDLS, YYNGEE. CDR3 length: 13 residues. The junction had 3 bases not matched to a gene; V was cut back by 1 base and J by 8 bases. Here the CDR3 reads CASSVRGRDIQYF. The DNA for the CDR3 is TGTGCCAGCAGCGTAAGGGGGCGGGACATTCAGTACTTC.

The gene calls are TRBV4-1 and TRBJ2-7; weak D call: TRBD2 (6 bases). The germline CDR1 and CDR2 sequences are MGHRA and YSYEKL. V dropped 4 bases and J dropped 7 bases, with 20 bases sitting between them. This CDR3 has 15 amino acids. The chain's CDR3 is CASSPSSGDPLEQYF. The CDR3 DNA is TGCGCCAGCAGCCCCAGTTCGGGGGACCCCTTGGAGCAGTACTTC.

The rearrangement links TRBV7-9 to TRBJ1-1; no firm D call. The CDR3 totals 15 residues. CDR1 SEHNR and CDR2 FQNEAQ come from the germline V gene (reference sequence). V dropped 1 base and J dropped 2 bases, with 11 bases sitting between them. CDR3 nucleotides: TGTGCCAGCAGCTTAGTTGCCGCGTCCAACACTGAAGCTTTCTTT. Its protein product is CASSLVAASNTEAFF. Full variable domain (remainder filled in from reference TRBV7-9 and TRBJ1-1): DTGVSQNPRHKITKRGQNVTFRCDPISEHNRLYWYRQTLGQGPEFLTYFQNEAQLEKSRLLSDRFSAERPKGSFSTLEIQRTEQGDSAMYLCASSLVAASNTEAFFGQGTRLTVV.

This clone was found a few times. The rearrangement links TRBV5-1 to TRBJ1-4; TRBD1 is a possible D gene (5 bases). CDR3 length equals 14 residues. The V end lost 0 bases, the J end lost 3 bases, and 6 bases lay between the germline ends. In germline, CDR1 is SGHRS, CDR2 YFSETQ. The CDR3: CASSLVGANEKLFF. CDR3 in DNA: TGCGCCAGCAGCTTGGTGGGGGCTAATGAAAAACTGTTTTTT.

J is TRBJ1-6 and V is TRBV18; no reliable D call. Germline V CDR1 and CDR2: KGHSH, LQKENI. With 2 bases removed from V and 6 bases from J, the gap between germline ends came to 8 bases. This CDR3 contains 14 residues. The chain's CDR3 is CASSPESSNSPLHF. In DNA, the CDR3 is TGTGCCAGCTCACCAGAGTCCAGTAATTCACCCCTCCACTTT.

V usage is TRBV20-1 and J usage is TRBJ2-3; unclear D gene. CDR3 length: 13 amino acids. Germline-derived CDR1 and CDR2 are DFQATT and SNEGSKA (reference sequence). V lost 3 bases and J 6 bases, leaving 13 bases between the germline ends. The CDR3 bases are TGCAGTGCTAGTGGCGCCTCCCCCGATACGCAGTATTTT. This gives the protein CSASGASPDTQYF.

The gene calls are TRBV10-1 and TRBJ1-1; 7 bases map to TRBD1. There are 14 residues in the CDR3. Unmatched junction bases numbered 8, after V lost 5 bases and J lost 5 bases. Germline CDR1 reads WNHNN; CDR2 reads SYGVQD (reference sequence). The CDR3: CASSRDSRSTEAFF. Written as DNA, the CDR3 is TGCGCCAGCAGTCGGGACAGCCGATCGACTGAAGCTTTCTTT.

CDR3 in amino acids: CASSEDVRGSGANVLTF. In DNA form, the CDR3 reads TGTGCCAGCAGTGAAGATGTCAGGGGCTCTGGGGCCAACGTCCTGACTTTC. The rearrangement links TRBV6-1 to TRBJ2-6, with D possibly matching TRBD1 (6 bases). The ends were cut back, 1 base at V and 0 bases at J, with 10 bases in the middle. There are 17 residues in the CDR3. The germline gives CDR1 MNHNS, CDR2 SASEGT.

The V gene is TRBV9, the J gene TRBJ2-5; D not certain. The CDR3 runs 14 residues. The germline gives CDR1 SGDLS, CDR2 YYNGEE. With 0 bases removed from V and 4 bases from J, the gap between germline ends came to 10 bases. As DNA, the CDR3 is TGTGCCAGCAGCGTAGAGGCAGGCCCAGAGACCCAGTACTTC. Translation gives CASSVEAGPETQYF.